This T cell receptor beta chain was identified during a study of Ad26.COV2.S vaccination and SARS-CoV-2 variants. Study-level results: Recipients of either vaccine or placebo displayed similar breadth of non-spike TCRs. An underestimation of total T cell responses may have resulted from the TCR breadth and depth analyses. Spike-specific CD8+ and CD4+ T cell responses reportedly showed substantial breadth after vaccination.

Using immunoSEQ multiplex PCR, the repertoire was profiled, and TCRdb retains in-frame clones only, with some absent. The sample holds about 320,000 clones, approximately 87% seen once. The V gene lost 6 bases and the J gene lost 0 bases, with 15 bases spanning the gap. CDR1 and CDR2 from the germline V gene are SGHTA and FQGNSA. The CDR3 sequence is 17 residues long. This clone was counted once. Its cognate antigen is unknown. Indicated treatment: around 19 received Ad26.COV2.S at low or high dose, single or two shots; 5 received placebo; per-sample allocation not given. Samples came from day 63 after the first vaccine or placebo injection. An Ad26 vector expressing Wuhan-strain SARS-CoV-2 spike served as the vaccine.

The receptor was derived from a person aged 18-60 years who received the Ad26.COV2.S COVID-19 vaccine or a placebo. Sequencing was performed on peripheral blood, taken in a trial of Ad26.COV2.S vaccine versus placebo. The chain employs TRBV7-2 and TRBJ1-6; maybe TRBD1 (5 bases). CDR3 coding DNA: TGTGCCAGCAGTTTTCTAGGGGCCAGCTCCTATAATTCACCCCTCCACTTT. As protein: CASSFLGASSYNSPLHF.